Shown below are 12 T cell receptor beta chains from a single sample sequenced in a study of T-cell memory formation after mild COVID-19. TCRdb processed the 5' RACE reads anew with MiXCR; each CDR3 protein has one entry. The sample yields around 390,000 distinct CDR3 sequences, roughly 15% seen once. Sequencing was performed on PBMCs or a T cell subset sorted from them (not recorded which). Receptors originate from a young man who had mild COVID-19 (a few samples of this study predate the infection). Cell type and time point are not known.

In this sample, this clonotype turned up a few times. This chain connects TRBV3-1 to TRBJ2-5; 7 positions agree with TRBD1. The CDR3 is made up of 15 amino acids. With V trimmed by 3 bases and J by 9 bases, 13 bases remained unmatched. The V gene's germline CDR1 is LGHDT and CDR2 YNNKEL (reference sequence). The CDR3 protein is CASSQGGTAGLAQYF. CDR3 nucleotides: TGTGCCAGCAGCCAGGGTGGGACAGCCGGCCTGGCCCAGTACTTC.

The genes are TRBV3-1 and TRBJ1-1; D is uncertain. V lost 5 bases and J 1 base, leaving 14 bases between the germline ends. The CDR3 has 15 amino acids. Germline CDR1 and CDR2: LGHDT and YNNKEL (reference sequence). CDR3 sequence: CASSSSGRSNTEAFF. CDR3 DNA sequence: TGTGCCAGCAGCTCCTCGGGCCGCTCGAACACTGAAGCTTTCTTT.

In its sample, this clonotype was seen many times. V is TRBV29-1 and J is TRBJ1-1, with unresolved D. Germline V gives CDR1 SQVTM, CDR2 ANQGSEA. The CDR3 is 14 residues long. Trimming pared 4 bases from V and 5 bases from J, leaving 17 bases between. The CDR3 nucleotides are TGCAGCGTTGCTGAGGAGTCAGATTTTACTGAAGCTTTCTTT. Protein: CSVAEESDFTEAFF. The full variable domain, in which reference TRBV29-1 and TRBJ1-1 provide the parts outside the CDR3, is SAVISQKPSRDICQRGTSLTIQCQVDSQVTMMFWYRQQPGQSLTLIATANQGSEATYESGFVIDKFPISRPNLTFSTLTVSNMSPEDSSIYLCSVAEESDFTEAFFGQGTRLTVV.

This clonotype has a count of ten or more. This sequence joins TRBV5-1 and TRBJ1-2, with TRBD1 identical over 8 bases. V shed 0 bases, J shed 2 bases, and the junction held 0 bases outside the gene matches. Germline assignment: CDR1 SGHRS and CDR2 YFSETQ. This CDR3 has 14 amino acids. The CDR3 DNA sequence: TGCGCCAGCAGCTTGGGACAGGGGAACTATGGCTACACCTTC. The encoded protein is CASSLGQGNYGYTF.

The V and J genes are TRBV7-2 and TRBJ2-1, with 7 nucleotides matching TRBD1. CDR3 size: 19 residues. The ends lost 5 bases at V and 1 base at J; junction bases unmatched: 17. Germline values: CDR1 SGHTA, CDR2 FQGNSA. This CDR3 is CASSPMTGFSVSSYNEQFF. As DNA, the CDR3 is TGTGCCAGCAGCCCAATGACAGGGTTTTCTGTTAGTTCCTACAATGAGCAGTTCTTC.

This chain links TRBV12-3 or TRBV12-4 with TRBJ1-3; no clear D gene. There are 14 residues in the CDR3. V was cut by 10 bases and J by 0 bases, with 13 bases left in between. CDR3 coding DNA: TGTGCCACCACTCCGACTGTCTCTGGAAACACCATATATTTT. Translation gives CATTPTVSGNTIYF.

The DNA for the CDR3 is TGTGCCAGCAGCTTATCGGAGGGACCCAACATTCAGTACTTC. Protein sequence: CASSLSEGPNIQYF. The genes are TRBV7-2 and TRBJ2-4; D possibly corresponds to TRBD2 (6 bases). Germline V gene data show CDR1 as SGHTA and CDR2 as FQGNSA. The V end was cut by 2 bases, the J end by 7 bases, with 12 bases between. This CDR3 has 14 amino acids.

V and J are TRBV12-3 or TRBV12-4 and TRBJ1-1; 7 bases match TRBD1. Trimming at V came to 3 bases and at J to 6 bases, leaving 10 bases not matched to a gene. This CDR3 comprises 15 residues. DNA for the CDR3: TGTGCCAGCAGTTTCCCGACAGGGATTAGCGCTGAAGCTTTCTTT. Translated: CASSFPTGISAEAFF.

This sequence joins TRBV6-6 and TRBJ1-1; TRBD1 is a possible D gene (5 bases). The CDR3 length is 15 residues. Germline CDR1 MNHNY, CDR2 SVGAGI (reference sequence). V was trimmed by 5 bases and J by 0 bases, leaving 13 bases between them. The CDR3 region has the DNA TGTGCCAGCAGTCAGACCCGACAGTTGAACACTGAAGCTTTCTTT. Amino acid sequence: CASSQTRQLNTEAFF.

This chain joins TRBV7-8 and TRBJ2-1, with a possible D match to TRBD1 (6 bases). The CDR3 contains 17 residues. CDR1 and CDR2 from the germline V gene are SGHVS and FQNEAQ. V dropped 5 bases and J dropped 2 bases, with 19 bases sitting between them. The CDR3 nucleotides read TGTGCCAGCAGCCCCCGACCGGACAGTGGGGCCTACAATGAGCAGTTCTTC. It is translated as CASSPRPDSGAYNEQFF.

The genes are TRBV10-3 and TRBJ2-1; TRBD1 is a possible D gene (6 bases). The germline V and J ends were trimmed by 5 bases and 5 bases, with 10 bases remaining between them. From germline, CDR1 is ENHRY and CDR2 SYGVKD. This CDR3 contains 13 residues. The CDR3 reads CAISQTGNNEQFF. CDR3 DNA sequence: TGTGCCATCAGTCAAACAGGGAACAATGAGCAGTTCTTC.

The V gene is TRBV5-1, the J gene TRBJ2-7; the D gene could be TRBD1 or TRBD2 (6 bases each). Germline lookup yields CDR1 SGHRS and CDR2 YFSETQ. This CDR3 spans 14 amino acids. V was cut by 0 bases and J by 4 bases, with 11 bases left in between. CDR3 residues: CASSLAGEDYEQYF. The CDR3 DNA reads TGCGCCAGCAGCTTGGCAGGGGAGGATTACGAGCAGTACTTC.